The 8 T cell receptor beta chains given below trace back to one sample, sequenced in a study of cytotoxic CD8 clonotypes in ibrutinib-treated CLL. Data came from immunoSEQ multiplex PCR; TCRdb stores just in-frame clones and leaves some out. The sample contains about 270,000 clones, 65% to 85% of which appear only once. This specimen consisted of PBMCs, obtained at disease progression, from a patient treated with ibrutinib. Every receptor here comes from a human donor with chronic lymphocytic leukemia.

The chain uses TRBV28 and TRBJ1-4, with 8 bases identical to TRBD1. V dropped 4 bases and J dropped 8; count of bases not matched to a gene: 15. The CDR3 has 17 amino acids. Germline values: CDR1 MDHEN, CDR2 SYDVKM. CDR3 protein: CASSSADRDPKREKLFF. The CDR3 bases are TGTGCCAGCAGTTCTGCGGACAGGGACCCGAAAAGGGAAAAACTGTTTTTT.

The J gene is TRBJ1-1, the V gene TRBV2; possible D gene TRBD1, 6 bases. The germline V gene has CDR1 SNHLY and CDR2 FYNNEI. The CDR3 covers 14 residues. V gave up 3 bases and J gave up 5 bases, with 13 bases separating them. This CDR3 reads CASSDVTGRTEAFF. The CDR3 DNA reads TGTGCCAGCAGTGATGTTACAGGGCGGACTGAAGCTTTCTTT.

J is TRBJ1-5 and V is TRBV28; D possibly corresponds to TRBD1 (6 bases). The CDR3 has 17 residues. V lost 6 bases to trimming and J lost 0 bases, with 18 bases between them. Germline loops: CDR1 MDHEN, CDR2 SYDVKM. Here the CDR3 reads CASSRGRGWDSNQPQHF. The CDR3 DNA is TGTGCCAGCAGCCGGGGGCGGGGCTGGGATAGCAATCAGCCCCAGCATTTT. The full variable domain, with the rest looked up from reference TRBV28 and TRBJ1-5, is DVKVTQSSRYLVKRTGEKVFLECVQDMDHENMFWYRQDPGLGLRLIYFSYDVKMKEKGDIPEGYSVSREKKERFSLILESASTNQTSMYLCASSRGRGWDSNQPQHFGDGTRLSIL.

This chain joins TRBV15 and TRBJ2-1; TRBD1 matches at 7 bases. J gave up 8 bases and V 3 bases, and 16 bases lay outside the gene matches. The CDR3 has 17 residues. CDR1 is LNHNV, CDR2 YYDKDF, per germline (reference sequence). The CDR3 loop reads CATSSQRQGWRKDEQFF. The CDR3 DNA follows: TGTGCCACCAGCAGCCAAAGACAGGGCTGGCGTAAGGATGAGCAGTTCTTC.

Here the CDR3 DNA reads TGTGCCAGCAGCGCAACCGCCTCAGCGGGAGCTGGGGCAGATACGCAGTATTTT. Translated, it gives CASSATASAGAGADTQYF. The chain recombines TRBV9 with TRBJ2-3; 8 bases line up with TRBD2. Germline V gene lookup returns CDR1 SGDLS and CDR2 YYNGEE. V lost 3 bases to trimming and J lost 4 bases; unmatched junction nucleotides: 16. This CDR3 region has 18 residues.

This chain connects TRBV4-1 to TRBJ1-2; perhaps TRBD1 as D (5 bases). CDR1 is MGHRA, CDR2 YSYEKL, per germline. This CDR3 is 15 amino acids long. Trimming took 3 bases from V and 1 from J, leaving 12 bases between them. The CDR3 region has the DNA TGCGCCAGCAGCCACCCGGTGGGGGGTAACTATGGCTACACCTTC. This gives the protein CASSHPVGGNYGYTF.

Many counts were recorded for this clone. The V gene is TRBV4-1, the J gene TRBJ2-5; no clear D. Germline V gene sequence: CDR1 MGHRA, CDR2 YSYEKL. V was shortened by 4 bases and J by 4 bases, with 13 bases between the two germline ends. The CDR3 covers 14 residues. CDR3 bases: TGCGCCAGCAGCCGAGGCGTCGTGCGAGAGACCCAGTACTTC. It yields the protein CASSRGVVRETQYF.

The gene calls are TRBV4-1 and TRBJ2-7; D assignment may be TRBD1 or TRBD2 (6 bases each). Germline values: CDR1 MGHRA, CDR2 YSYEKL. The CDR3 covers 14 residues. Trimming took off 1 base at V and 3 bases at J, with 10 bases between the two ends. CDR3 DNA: TGCGCCAGCAGCCAAGTGGAGGGGGACTACGAGCAGTACTTC. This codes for CASSQVEGDYEQYF.